This T cell receptor (beta chain) is drawn from a study of tumor and adjacent non-tumor tissue in lung cancer. This sample's RNA came from whole unsorted tissue. Three rounds of nested PCR, following a modified ARM-PCR protocol, produced the TCRbeta library. A single record per CDR3 protein comes from TCRdb applying MiXCR to the multiplex PCR reads. The repertoire holds about 120,000 distinct CDR3 sequences, 66% seen once, with roughly 12% in the top ten. V lost 6 bases and J lost 4, with 15 bases in between. CDR1 and CDR2 from the germline V gene are MNHEY and SVGAGI. This CDR3 spans 14 amino acids. This clonotype has ten or more counts.

The rearrangement uses TRBV6-5 and TRBJ1-1, with D maybe TRBD1 (5 bases). The TCR sequence derives from a man aged 30-40 years with non-small cell lung cancer. The sample consisted of lung tumor tissue. CDR3 DNA: TGTGCCAGCAGCCCGCTCAGGGAGGCCACTGAAGCTTTCTTT. Its translation is CASSPLREATEAFF.